Listed below are T cell receptor beta chains from one sample, sequenced in a study of blood T cell repertoires in COVID-19. Sequencing was performed with immunoSEQ multiplex PCR; in TCRdb, only in-frame clones are kept and a portion is missing. This table holds around 200,000 clones, less than 90% found once. The sequenced sample consisted of peripheral blood. The receptors come from a woman aged 45-59 years with acute or convalescent COVID-19. Both conserved end residues are part of each CDR3. D genes are given only for firm matches. Clone size, where shown, is once, few, many, or a class for clones that have expanded.

v_gene	j_gene	d_gene	abundance	CDR3aa	CDR3nt
TRBV10-3	TRBJ1-6	-	-	CAINRDGSYNSPLHF	TGTGCCATTAACCGGGACGGGAGTTATAATTCACCCCTCCACTTT
TRBV27	TRBJ2-7	-	-	CASSCRGETYEQYF	TGTGCCAGCAGTTGTCGGGGAGAGACCTACGAGCAGTACTTC
TRBV18	TRBJ2-5	-	-	CASSPWSRGNQETQYF	TGTGCCAGCTCACCATGGAGTAGGGGTAACCAAGAGACCCAGTACTTC
TRBV9	TRBJ2-5	TRBD2	-	CASSAGGGLVWETQYF	TGTGCCAGCAGCGCGGGAGGGGGACTAGTCTGGGAGACCCAGTACTTC
TRBV2	TRBJ1-4	TRBD1	-	CASSEVGTGERKLFF	TGTGCCAGCAGTGAAGTAGGGACAGGGGAGAGGAAACTGTTTTTT
TRBV4-1	TRBJ2-7	TRBD2	-	CASSQEGLAVSYEQYF	TGCGCCAGCAGCCAAGAAGGGCTAGCGGTATCCTACGAGCAGTACTTC
TRBV9	TRBJ2-2	TRBD1	-	CASSVVTGANTGELFF	TGTGCCAGCAGCGTAGTGACAGGGGCGAACACCGGGGAGCTGTTTTTT
TRBV11-2	TRBJ1-2	-	-	CASSLAQGFGYGYTF	TGTGCCAGCAGCTTAGCCCAGGGGTTTGGCTATGGCTACACCTTC
TRBV7-3	TRBJ2-7	TRBD1	few	CASSPRQGFGEQYF	TGTGCCAGCAGCCCCAGACAGGGGTTCGGCGAGCAGTACTTC
TRBV7-9	TRBJ2-3	-	-	CASSLELRAGTQYF	TGTGCCAGCAGCTTAGAACTCCGGGCGGGGACGCAGTATTTT
TRBV6-6	TRBJ2-5	TRBD2	-	CASRTSGGRGTQYF	TGTGCCAGTAGGACTAGCGGGGGTAGGGGGACCCAGTACTTC
TRBV4-3	TRBJ2-1	TRBD2	-	CASSQFLAVSYNEQFF	TGCGCCAGCAGCCAATTCCTAGCGGTCTCCTACAATGAGCAGTTCTTC
TRBV7-9	TRBJ2-1	-	few	CASSFSGLYNEQFF	TGTGCCAGCAGCTTCTCAGGACTTTACAATGAGCAGTTCTTC
TRBV10-1	TRBJ1-6	-	-	CASSETGGDSPLHF	TGCGCCAGCAGTGAGACGGGGGGCGACTCACCCCTCCACTTT
TRBV27	TRBJ1-5	-	-	CASRDLGGVQPQHF	TGTGCCAGCAGGGATTTGGGAGGTGTTCAGCCCCAGCATTTT
TRBV3-1/TRBV3-2	TRBJ2-7	TRBD2	-	CASSLGTSGFYEQYF	TGTGCCAGCAGCCTTGGGACTAGCGGTTTCTACGAGCAGTACTTC
TRBV18	TRBJ1-3	-	-	CASSPTEGNTIYF	TGTGCCAGCTCACCCACAGAAGGAAACACCATATATTTT
TRBV11-3	TRBJ2-7	TRBD1	-	CASSPGTGEWYEQYF	TGTGCCAGCAGCCCTGGGACAGGGGAATGGTACGAGCAGTACTTC
TRBV2	TRBJ2-4	TRBD2	-	CASSKTSGRAKNIQYF	TGTGCCAGCAGTAAAACTAGCGGGAGGGCCAAAAACATTCAGTACTTC
TRBV4-1	TRBJ2-3	-	-	CASSQVAGSTDTQYF	TGCGCCAGCAGCCAAGTGGCGGGAAGCACAGATACGCAGTATTTT
TRBV30	TRBJ2-7	TRBD2	-	CAYGGGYEQYF	TGTGCCTACGGCGGGGGCTACGAGCAGTACTTC
TRBV27	TRBJ1-4	-	-	CASSPRTAPTNEKLFF	TGTGCCAGCAGTCCCCGGACAGCCCCAACTAATGAAAAACTGTTTTTT
TRBV6-5	TRBJ1-2	TRBD1	-	CASSYSRTGVYGYTF	TGTGCCAGCAGTTACTCGAGGACAGGGGTCTATGGCTACACCTTC
TRBV27	TRBJ2-5	TRBD2	-	CASSLGLARETQYF	TGTGCCAGCAGTCTCGGACTAGCTAGGGAGACCCAGTACTTC
TRBV21-1	TRBJ1-5	-	-	CASSRDREPPTALNQPQHF	TGTGCCAGCAGCCGGGACAGGGAACCCCCCACCGCTTTAAATCAGCCCCAGCATTTT
TRBV6-1	TRBJ1-6	-	-	CASSESQGHNSPLHF	TGTGCCAGCAGTGAATCTCAGGGCCATAATTCACCCCTCCACTTT
TRBV7-6	TRBJ2-1	TRBD2	-	CASSGMGLGYNEQFF	TGTGCCAGCAGCGGCATGGGACTAGGGTACAATGAGCAGTTCTTC
TRBV7-6	TRBJ2-2	-	-	CASSLLRGINTGELFF	TGTGCCAGCAGCTTATTAAGGGGGATAAACACCGGGGAGCTGTTTTTT
TRBV15	TRBJ1-6	-	-	CATSRRGERDNSPLHF	TGTGCCACCAGCAGACGGGGGGAACGAGATAATTCACCCCTCCACTTT
TRBV15	TRBJ1-1	TRBD1	-	CATSRVSSGGTFFIPEAFF	TGTGCCACCAGCAGAGTCTCATCAGGGGGCACCTTCTTTATCCCTGAAGCTTTCTTT
TRBV21-1	TRBJ2-5	-	-	CASSKDRVSCSQGGETQYF	TGTGCCAGCAGCAAAGACAGAGTTTCTTGTAGTCAGGGAGGAGAGACCCAGTACTTC
TRBV5-1	TRBJ2-1	TRBD1	-	CASSRTGDTYNEQFF	TGCGCCAGCAGCCGGACAGGGGATACATACAATGAGCAGTTCTTC
TRBV7-2	TRBJ1-5	TRBD1	-	CASSRDRGEPQHF	TGTGCCAGCAGCCGGGACAGGGGAGAGCCCCAGCATTTT
TRBV6-2/TRBV6-3	TRBJ1-1	-	-	CASTPGGNEDTEAFF	TGTGCCAGCACCCCTGGAGGAAATGAAGACACTGAAGCTTTCTTT
TRBV7-9	TRBJ2-7	TRBD2	-	CASSDGATSGNLYEQYF	TGTGCCAGCAGCGATGGGGCGACTAGCGGGAATCTCTACGAGCAGTACTTC
TRBV4-2	TRBJ1-6	TRBD1	once	CASSPRTGSFSPLHF	TGTGCCAGCAGTCCCCGGACAGGCTCGTTTTCACCCCTCCACTTT
TRBV7-8	TRBJ1-2	-	once	CASSPPGPREAYYGYTF	TGTGCCAGCAGCCCCCCCGGCCCCAGGGAAGCTTACTATGGCTACACCTTC
TRBV19	TRBJ1-5	-	-	CASSNTGLINQPQHF	TGTGCCAGTAGTAACACAGGGCTGATTAATCAGCCCCAGCATTTT
TRBV12-3/TRBV12-4	TRBJ2-1	-	-	CASSLWEREQFF	TGTGCCAGCAGTTTATGGGAGAGGGAGCAGTTCTTC
TRBV5-4	TRBJ2-3	TRBD2	-	CASSLYMGGRGTDTQYF	TGTGCCAGCAGCTTGTACATGGGCGGGAGGGGCACAGATACGCAGTATTTT
TRBV4-1	TRBJ1-6	-	-	CASTGGYNSPLHF	TGCGCCAGCACCGGGGGTTATAATTCACCCCTCCACTTT
TRBV7-9	TRBJ2-5	-	-	CASSYTHLAPGEGETQYF	TGTGCCAGCAGCTATACCCACCTAGCCCCGGGAGAGGGGGAGACCCAGTACTTC
TRBV6-2/TRBV6-3	TRBJ1-5	TRBD1	-	CASSYWGQGDNQPQHF	TGTGCCAGCAGTTATTGGGGACAGGGCGACAATCAGCCCCAGCATTTT
TRBV27	TRBJ2-4	-	-	CASSFRPAAAKNIQYF	TGTGCCAGCAGTTTTAGGCCGGCGGCGGCCAAAAACATTCAGTACTTC
TRBV12-3/TRBV12-4	TRBJ1-5	-	-	CASQGDNQPQHF	TGTGCCAGTCAAGGGGACAATCAGCCCCAGCATTTT